The 17 T cell receptor beta chains listed next were all sequenced from one sample in a study of blood T cell repertoires in COVID-19. Sequenced by immunoSEQ multiplex PCR; TCRdb stores in-frame clones only, minus some. Seen here are around 160,000 clones, almost 90% observed once, and the top ten hold about 2.3%. The sequencing sample was made of peripheral blood. All receptors come from a human donor in a cohort sampled during active COVID-19.

The chain is built from TRBV11-2 and TRBJ1-1; D is ambiguous. Germline V gene sequence: CDR1 SGHAT, CDR2 FQNNGV. The CDR3 runs 14 residues. Trimming cost V 0 bases and J 3 bases, with 8 bases left between them. Here the CDR3 reads CASSLERDYTEAFF. CDR3 DNA sequence: TGTGCCAGCAGCTTAGAACGGGATTACACTGAAGCTTTCTTT.

The CDR3 DNA reads as TGTGCCAGCAGCCAGCAGCGGGGGGGCCTTAATACGCAGTATTTT. This gives the protein CASSQQRGGLNTQYF. V gene TRBV14 combines with J gene TRBJ2-3, with 10 positions matching TRBD2. The V gene's germline CDR1 is SGHDN and CDR2 FVKESK. V lost 3 bases to trimming and J lost 7 bases; unmatched junction nucleotides: 7. The CDR3 totals 15 residues. The complete variable domain, with remaining parts taken from reference TRBV14 and TRBJ2-3, reads EAGVTQFPSHSVIEKGQTVTLRCDPISGHDNLYWYRRVMGKEIKFLLHFVKESKQDESGMPNNRFLAERTGGTYSTLKVQPAELEDSGVYFCASSQQRGGLNTQYFGPGTRLTVL.

The chain carries TRBV7-2 and TRBJ1-5; weak D call: TRBD1 (6 bases). Germline CDR1 reads SGHTA; CDR2 reads FQGNSA. Trimming removed 8 bases from V and 2 bases from J, with 16 bases in between. The CDR3 sequence is 15 residues long. The CDR3, as DNA: TGTGCCAGCGGCAATGGGGGGGCGGGCAATCAGCCCCAGCATTTT. As protein: CASGNGGAGNQPQHF.

The chain recombines TRBV18 with TRBJ2-2; D is uncertain. CDR1 and CDR2 from the germline V gene are KGHSH and LQKENI. Trimming took 0 bases from V and 3 from J, leaving 8 bases between them. The CDR3 totals 15 residues. CDR3 in amino acids: CASSPPFGDTGELFF. The DNA of the CDR3 is TGTGCCAGCTCACCACCGTTCGGTGACACCGGGGAGCTGTTTTTT.

The chain joins TRBV7-2 to TRBJ1-2; D remains unclear. The V end was cut by 0 bases, the J end by 7 bases, with 12 bases between. Germline CDR1 reads SGHTA; CDR2 reads FQGNSA. This CDR3 comprises 14 residues. The CDR3 DNA reads as TGTGCCAGCAGCTTAGCGCTTGAGTGGAGTGGCTACACCTTC. Its protein product is CASSLALEWSGYTF.

The J gene is TRBJ1-5, the V gene TRBV7-8; 7 positions agree with TRBD1. This CDR3 region has 15 residues. From germline, CDR1 is SGHVS and CDR2 FQNEAQ. The junction had 8 bases not matched to a gene; V was cut back by 5 bases and J by 4 bases. This CDR3 reads CASSPRDRPNQPQHF. DNA of the CDR3: TGTGCCAGCAGCCCACGGGACAGACCAAATCAGCCCCAGCATTTT.

CDR3 nucleotide sequence: TGTGCCTGGGGGACGGGGACAGTCGTCGCTTTCTTT. It yields the protein CAWGTGTVVAFF. The chain has TRBV30 and TRBJ1-1, with 7 bases aligning to TRBD1. Germline CDR1 reads GTSNPN; CDR2 reads SVGIG (reference sequence). The length of the CDR3 is 12 residues. Trimming cost V 5 bases and J 11 bases; bases outside gene matches: 11.

This clone was found once. The chain recombines TRBV6-4 with TRBJ1-1, with D unclear. CDR3 length equals 14 residues. Germline CDR1 MRHNA, CDR2 SNTAGT. V lost 6 bases, J lost 5 bases, and 16 bases lay in between. In nucleotides, the CDR3 is TGTGCCAGCAGCTCTTCCCAGGCGGGGACTGAAGCTTTCTTT. It is translated as CASSSSQAGTEAFF.

The CDR3 nucleotides read TGCGCCAGCAGTCGGGGCAGGGTTGGCAATCAGCCCCAGCATTTT. This codes for CASSRGRVGNQPQHF. The gene calls are TRBV23-1 and TRBJ1-5, with D perhaps matching TRBD1 (5 bases). TRBV23-1 is given ORF status, its function remaining uncertain. Deletions cut 4 bases from V and 2 bases from J, with 12 bases between. The CDR3 is 15 amino acids.

V and J are TRBV30 and TRBJ2-1; D is possibly TRBD1 (5 bases). Germline assignment: CDR1 GTSNPN and CDR2 SVGIG (reference sequence). Trimming took 0 bases from V and 4 from J, leaving 7 bases between them. This CDR3 spans 13 amino acids. Here the CDR3 reads CAWSVDTYNEQFF. The CDR3 region has the DNA TGTGCCTGGAGTGTGGACACTTACAATGAGCAGTTCTTC.

A remark on this clone: The sample has other DNA sequences that encode this CDR3 too. The genes are TRBV2 and TRBJ1-4, with D tentatively TRBD1 (5 bases). The CDR3 spans 15 residues. V was cut by 3 bases and J by 3 bases, with 11 bases left in between. Germline CDR1 is SNHLY and CDR2 is FYNNEI. CDR3 nucleotide sequence: TGTGCCAGCAGTGAGTTGGGGGGAGCTAATGAAAAACTGTTTTTT. It specifies CASSELGGANEKLFF.

The rearrangement uses TRBV11-1 and TRBJ2-1; TRBD2 matches 9 bases. The V and J ends lost 5 bases and 2 bases, in that order; junction bases with no gene match: 4. Per germline, CDR1 SGHAT and CDR2 FQDESV (reference sequence). The CDR3 is 15 amino acids. CDR3 sequence (DNA): TGTGCCAGCAGCACATTAGCGGGGGCCTACAATGAGCAGTTCTTC. Protein: CASSTLAGAYNEQFF.

The V call is TRBV10-2, the J call TRBJ2-2; the D gene is possibly TRBD1 (6 bases). Germline V gives CDR1 WSHSY, CDR2 SAAADI. With 0 bases removed from V and 4 bases from J, the gap between germline ends came to 12 bases. The CDR3 loop spans 16 amino acids. This chain's CDR3 is CASSESRDRSTGELFF. CDR3 coding DNA: TGCGCCAGCAGTGAGTCTCGCGACAGGTCCACCGGGGAGCTGTTTTTT.

The rearrangement links TRBV9 to TRBJ2-2; TRBD1 aligns across 8 bases. Germline V gives CDR1 SGDLS, CDR2 YYNGEE. This CDR3 contains 14 residues. V shed 3 bases, J shed 5 bases, and the junction held 3 bases outside the gene matches. The CDR3 DNA reads as TGTGCCAGCAGCGGACAGGGGCTGACCGGGGAGCTGTTTTTT. Protein product: CASSGQGLTGELFF.

The rearrangement links TRBV11-3 to TRBJ1-1; the D is unclear. CDR3 length equals 16 residues. Germline assignment: CDR1 SGHNT and CDR2 YENEEA. V shed 1 base and J shed 1 base, with 13 bases lying between them. The CDR3 region is CASSLGLPGQNTEAFF. As DNA, the CDR3 is TGTGCCAGCAGCTTAGGTCTTCCTGGCCAGAACACTGAAGCTTTCTTT.

The gene calls are TRBV7-6 and TRBJ2-3; D gene unclear. With 5 bases removed from V and 0 bases from J, the gap between germline ends came to 18 bases. Looked up from germline, CDR1 is SGHVS and CDR2 is FNYEAQ. The CDR3 sequence is 17 residues long. The CDR3 is CASSPLSESTSTDTQYF. The DNA for the CDR3 is TGTGCCAGCAGCCCCCTGTCGGAGAGCACTAGCACAGATACGCAGTATTTT.

The rearrangement links TRBV3-1 (or the pseudogene TRBV3-2) to TRBJ1-2; 11 bases map to TRBD1. This CDR3 is 19 amino acids long. The germline gives CDR1 LGHDT, CDR2 YNNKEL (reference sequence). After removal of 2 bases from V and 4 bases from J, the junction contained 15 bases not matched to a gene. For the CDR3, the DNA is TGTGCCAGCAGCCAAAACAAGAGTCGGGACAGGGGGATTGTCTATGGCTACACCTTC. This translates into CASSQNKSRDRGIVYGYTF.